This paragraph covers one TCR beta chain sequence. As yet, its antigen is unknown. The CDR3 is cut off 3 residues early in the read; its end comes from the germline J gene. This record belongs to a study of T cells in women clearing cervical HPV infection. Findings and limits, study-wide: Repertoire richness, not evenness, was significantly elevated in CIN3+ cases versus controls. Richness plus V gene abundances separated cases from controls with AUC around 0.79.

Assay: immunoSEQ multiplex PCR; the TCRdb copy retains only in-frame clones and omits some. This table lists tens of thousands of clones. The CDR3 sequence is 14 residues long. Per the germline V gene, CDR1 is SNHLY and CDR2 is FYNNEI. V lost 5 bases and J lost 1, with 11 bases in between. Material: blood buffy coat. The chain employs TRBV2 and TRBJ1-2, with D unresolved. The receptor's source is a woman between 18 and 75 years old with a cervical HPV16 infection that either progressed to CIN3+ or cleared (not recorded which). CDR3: CASSQENYNYGYTF. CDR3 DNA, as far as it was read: TGTGCCAGCAGTCAGGAAAATTATAACTATGGC.